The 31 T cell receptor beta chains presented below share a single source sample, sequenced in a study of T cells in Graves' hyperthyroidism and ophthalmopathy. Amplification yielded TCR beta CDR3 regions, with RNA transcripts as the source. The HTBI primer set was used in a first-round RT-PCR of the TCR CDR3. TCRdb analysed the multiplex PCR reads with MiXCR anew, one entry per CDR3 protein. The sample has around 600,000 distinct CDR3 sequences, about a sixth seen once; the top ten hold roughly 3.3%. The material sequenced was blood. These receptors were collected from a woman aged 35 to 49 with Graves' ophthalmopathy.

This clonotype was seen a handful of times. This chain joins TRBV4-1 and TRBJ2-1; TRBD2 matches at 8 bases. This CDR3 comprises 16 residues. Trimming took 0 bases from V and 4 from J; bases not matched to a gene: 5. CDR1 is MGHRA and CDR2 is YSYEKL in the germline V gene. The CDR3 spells CASSQDLAGQYNEQFF. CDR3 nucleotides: TGCGCCAGCAGCCAAGACTTAGCGGGGCAATACAATGAGCAGTTCTTC.

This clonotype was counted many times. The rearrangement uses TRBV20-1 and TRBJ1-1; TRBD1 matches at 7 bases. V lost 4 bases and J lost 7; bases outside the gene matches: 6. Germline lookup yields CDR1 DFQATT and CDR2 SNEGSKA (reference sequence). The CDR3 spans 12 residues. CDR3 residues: CSATNRDSEAFF. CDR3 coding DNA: TGCAGTGCTACGAACCGGGACAGTGAAGCTTTCTTT.

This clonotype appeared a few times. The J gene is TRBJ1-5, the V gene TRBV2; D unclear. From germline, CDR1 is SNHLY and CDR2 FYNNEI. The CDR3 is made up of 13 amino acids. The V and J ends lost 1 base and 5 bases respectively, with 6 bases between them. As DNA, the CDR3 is TGTGCCAGCAGTGAAGATACCTATCAGCCCCAGCATTTT. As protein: CASSEDTYQPQHF. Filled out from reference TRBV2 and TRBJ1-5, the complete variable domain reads EPEVTQTPSHQVTQMGQEVILRCVPISNHLYFYWYRQILGQKVEFLVSFYNNEISEKSEIFDDQFSVERPDGSNFTLKIRSTKLEDSAMYFCASSEDTYQPQHFGDGTRLSIL.

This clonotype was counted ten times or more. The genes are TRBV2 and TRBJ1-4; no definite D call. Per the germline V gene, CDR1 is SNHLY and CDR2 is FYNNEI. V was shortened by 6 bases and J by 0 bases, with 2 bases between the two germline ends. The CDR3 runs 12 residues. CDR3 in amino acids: CASRATNEKLFF. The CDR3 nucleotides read TGTGCCAGCAGAGCAACTAATGAAAAACTGTTTTTT.

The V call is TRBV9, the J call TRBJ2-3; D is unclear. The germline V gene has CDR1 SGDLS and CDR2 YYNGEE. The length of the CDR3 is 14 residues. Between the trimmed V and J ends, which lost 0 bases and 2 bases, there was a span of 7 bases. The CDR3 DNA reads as TGTGCCAGCAGCGTAGAGGCAAACACAGATACGCAGTATTTT. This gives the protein CASSVEANTDTQYF.

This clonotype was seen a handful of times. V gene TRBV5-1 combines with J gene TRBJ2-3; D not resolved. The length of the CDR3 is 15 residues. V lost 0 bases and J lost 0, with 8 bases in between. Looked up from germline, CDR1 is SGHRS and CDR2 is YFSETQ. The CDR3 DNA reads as TGCGCCAGCAGCTTGGTGGCTATCAGCACAGATACGCAGTATTTT. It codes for CASSLVAISTDTQYF. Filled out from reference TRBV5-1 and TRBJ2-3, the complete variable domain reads KAGVTQTPRYLIKTRGQQVTLSCSPISGHRSVSWYQQTPGQGLQFLFEYFSETQRNKGNFPGRFSGRQFSNSRSEMNVSTLELGDSALYLCASSLVAISTDTQYFGPGTRLTVL.

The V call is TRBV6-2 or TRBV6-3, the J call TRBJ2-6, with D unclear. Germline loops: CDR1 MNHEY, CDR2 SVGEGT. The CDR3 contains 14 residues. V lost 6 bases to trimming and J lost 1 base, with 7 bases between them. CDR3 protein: CASSPVSGANVLTF. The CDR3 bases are TGTGCCAGCAGCCCCGTATCTGGGGCCAACGTCCTGACTTTC.

CDR3 sequence: CSARPPSLGGDTEAFF. CDR3 DNA: TGCAGTGCTAGACCCCCGAGTCTGGGGGGGGACACTGAAGCTTTCTTT. The chain combines TRBV20-1 with TRBJ1-1; D might be TRBD1 (5 bases). The CDR3 is made up of 16 amino acids. Germline CDR1 is DFQATT and CDR2 is SNEGSKA (reference sequence). With 2 bases removed from V and 3 bases from J, the gap between germline ends came to 19 bases.

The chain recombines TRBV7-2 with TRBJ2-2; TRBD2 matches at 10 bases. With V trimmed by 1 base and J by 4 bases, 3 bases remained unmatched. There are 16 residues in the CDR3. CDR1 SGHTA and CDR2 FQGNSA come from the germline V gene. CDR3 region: CASSLVASGSTGELFF. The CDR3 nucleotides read TGTGCCAGCAGCTTAGTGGCTAGCGGGAGCACCGGGGAGCTGTTTTTT.

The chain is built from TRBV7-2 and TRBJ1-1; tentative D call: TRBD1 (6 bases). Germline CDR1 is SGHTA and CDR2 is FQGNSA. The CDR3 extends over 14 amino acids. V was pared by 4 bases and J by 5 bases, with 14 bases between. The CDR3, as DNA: TGTGCCAGCAGCTCTATGGACAGAGGAACTGAAGCTTTCTTT. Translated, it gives CASSSMDRGTEAFF.

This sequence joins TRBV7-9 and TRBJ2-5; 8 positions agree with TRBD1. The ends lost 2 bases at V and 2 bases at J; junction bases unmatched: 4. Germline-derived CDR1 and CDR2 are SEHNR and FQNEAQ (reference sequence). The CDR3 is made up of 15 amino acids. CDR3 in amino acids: CASSLSHRGQETQYF. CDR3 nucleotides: TGTGCCAGCAGCTTAAGTCACAGGGGGCAAGAGACCCAGTACTTC.

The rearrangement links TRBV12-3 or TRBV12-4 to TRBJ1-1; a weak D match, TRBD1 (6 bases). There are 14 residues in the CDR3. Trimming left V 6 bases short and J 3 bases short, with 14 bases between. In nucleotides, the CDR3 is TGTGCCAGCAGCCCTTGGGGGGCGGACACTGAAGCTTTCTTT. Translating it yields CASSPWGADTEAFF.

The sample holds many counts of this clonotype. CDR3 coding DNA: TGTGCCAGCAGCCAAGATGGGGTATGGGGCACTGAAGCTTTCTTT. This gives the protein CASSQDGVWGTEAFF. This chain connects TRBV3-1 to TRBJ1-1; D ambiguous. The CDR3 sequence is 15 residues long. Per the germline V gene, CDR1 is LGHDT and CDR2 is YNNKEL (reference sequence). Trimming stripped 0 bases from V and 4 bases from J, with 12 bases between.

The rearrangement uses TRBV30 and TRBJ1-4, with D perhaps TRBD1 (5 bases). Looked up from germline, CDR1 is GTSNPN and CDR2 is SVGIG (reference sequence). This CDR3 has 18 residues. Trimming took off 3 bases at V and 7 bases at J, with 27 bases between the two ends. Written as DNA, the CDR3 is TGTGCCTGGAGGCGGGTCGCGGGACGAGTTATGGGAAGTGAAAAACTGTTTTTT. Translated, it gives CAWRRVAGRVMGSEKLFF.

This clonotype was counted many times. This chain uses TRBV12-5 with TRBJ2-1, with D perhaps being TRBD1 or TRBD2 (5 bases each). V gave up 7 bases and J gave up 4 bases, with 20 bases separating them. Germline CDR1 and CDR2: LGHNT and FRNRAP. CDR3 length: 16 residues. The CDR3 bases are TGTGCTAGTGCTCTAATATGGGAGCAGGGTTACAATGAGCAGTTCTTC. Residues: CASALIWEQGYNEQFF.

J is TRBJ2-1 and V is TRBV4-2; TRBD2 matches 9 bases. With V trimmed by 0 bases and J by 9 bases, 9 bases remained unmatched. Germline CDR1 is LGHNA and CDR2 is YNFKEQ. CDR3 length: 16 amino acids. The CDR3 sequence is CASSQDGDSGSSEQFF. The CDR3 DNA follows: TGTGCCAGCAGCCAAGACGGGGATAGCGGGAGTTCTGAGCAGTTCTTC.

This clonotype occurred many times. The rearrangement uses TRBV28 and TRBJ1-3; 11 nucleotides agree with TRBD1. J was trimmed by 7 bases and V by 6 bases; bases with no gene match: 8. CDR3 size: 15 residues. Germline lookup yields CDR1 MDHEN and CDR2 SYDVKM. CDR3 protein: CASSSGTGGGNTIYF. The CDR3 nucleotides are TGTGCCAGCAGCTCCGGGACAGGGGGAGGGAACACCATATATTTT. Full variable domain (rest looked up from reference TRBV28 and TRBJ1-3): DVKVTQSSRYLVKRTGEKVFLECVQDMDHENMFWYRQDPGLGLRLIYFSYDVKMKEKGDIPEGYSVSREKKERFSLILESASTNQTSMYLCASSSGTGGGNTIYFGEGSWLTVV.

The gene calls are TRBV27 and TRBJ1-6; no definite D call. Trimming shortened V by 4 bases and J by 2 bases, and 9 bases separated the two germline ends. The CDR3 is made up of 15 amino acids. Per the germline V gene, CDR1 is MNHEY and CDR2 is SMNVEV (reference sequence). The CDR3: CASSSEAAYNSPLHF. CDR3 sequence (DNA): TGTGCCAGCAGTTCTGAGGCAGCCTATAATTCACCCCTCCACTTT.

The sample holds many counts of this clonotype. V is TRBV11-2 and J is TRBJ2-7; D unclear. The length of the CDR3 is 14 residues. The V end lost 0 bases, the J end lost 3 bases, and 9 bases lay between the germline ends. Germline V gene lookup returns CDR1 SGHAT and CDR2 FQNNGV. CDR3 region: CASSLEVEHYEQYF. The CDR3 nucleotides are TGTGCCAGCAGCTTAGAGGTAGAGCACTACGAGCAGTACTTC.

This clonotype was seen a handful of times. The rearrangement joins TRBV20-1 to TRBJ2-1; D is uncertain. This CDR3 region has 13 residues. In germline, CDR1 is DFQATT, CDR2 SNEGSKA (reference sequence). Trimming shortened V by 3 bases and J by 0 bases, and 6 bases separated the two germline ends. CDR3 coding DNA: TGCAGTGCTAGGCCGAGCTCCTACAATGAGCAGTTCTTC. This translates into CSARPSSYNEQFF.

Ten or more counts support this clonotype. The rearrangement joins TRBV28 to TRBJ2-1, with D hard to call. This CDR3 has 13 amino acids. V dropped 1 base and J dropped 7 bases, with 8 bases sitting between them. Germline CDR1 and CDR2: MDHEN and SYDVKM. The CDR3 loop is CASSLSHVNEQFF. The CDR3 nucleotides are TGTGCCAGCAGTTTATCCCATGTAAATGAGCAGTTCTTC.

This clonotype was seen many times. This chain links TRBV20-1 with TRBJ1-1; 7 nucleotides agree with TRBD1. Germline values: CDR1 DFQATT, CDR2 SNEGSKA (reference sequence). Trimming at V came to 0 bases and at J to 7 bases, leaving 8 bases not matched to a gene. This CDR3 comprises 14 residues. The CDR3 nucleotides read TGCAGTGCTAGAGATCCCAGGGGGGCGGATGAAGCTTTCTTT. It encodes CSARDPRGADEAFF.

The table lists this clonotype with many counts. CDR3 DNA sequence: TGCAGTGCTAGAGAAGCACTAGCGGGAGTGCAGTACTTC. Amino acid sequence: CSAREALAGVQYF. The chain is built from TRBV20-1 and TRBJ2-7, with 11 bases matching TRBD2. The CDR3 is 13 amino acids. The junction had 4 bases not matched to a gene; V was cut back by 0 bases and J by 9 bases. Germline V gene sequence: CDR1 DFQATT, CDR2 SNEGSKA (reference sequence).

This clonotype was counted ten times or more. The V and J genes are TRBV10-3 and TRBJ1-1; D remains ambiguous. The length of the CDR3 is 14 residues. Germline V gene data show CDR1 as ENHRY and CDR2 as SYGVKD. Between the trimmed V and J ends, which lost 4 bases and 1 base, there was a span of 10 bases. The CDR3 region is CAISVEGTNTEAFF. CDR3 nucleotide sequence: TGTGCCATCAGTGTGGAAGGAACGAACACTGAAGCTTTCTTT.

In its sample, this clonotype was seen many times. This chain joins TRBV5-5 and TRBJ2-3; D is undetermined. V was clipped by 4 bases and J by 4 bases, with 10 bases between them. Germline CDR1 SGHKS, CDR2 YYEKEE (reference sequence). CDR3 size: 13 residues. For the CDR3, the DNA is TGTGCCAGCAGCCCCGTTGGCGCAGATACGCAGTATTTT. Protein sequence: CASSPVGADTQYF. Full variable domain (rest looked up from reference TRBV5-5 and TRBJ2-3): DAGVTQSPTHLIKTRGQQVTLRCSPISGHKSVSWYQQVLGQGPQFIFQYYEKEERGRGNFPDRFSARQFPNYSSELNVNALLLGDSALYLCASSPVGADTQYFGPGTRLTVL.

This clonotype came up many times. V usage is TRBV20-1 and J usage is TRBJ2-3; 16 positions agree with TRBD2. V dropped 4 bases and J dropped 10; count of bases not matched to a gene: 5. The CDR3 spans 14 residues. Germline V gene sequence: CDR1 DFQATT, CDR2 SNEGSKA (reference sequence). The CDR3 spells CSAKPGLAGGAQYF. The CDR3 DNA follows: TGCAGTGCTAAACCGGGACTAGCGGGAGGGGCGCAGTATTTT.

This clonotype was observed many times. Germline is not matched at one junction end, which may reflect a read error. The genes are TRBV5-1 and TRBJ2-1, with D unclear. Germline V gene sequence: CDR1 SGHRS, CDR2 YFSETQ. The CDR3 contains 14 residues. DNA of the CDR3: TGTGCCAGCAGTTCCTCGGGCTCCTACAATGAGCAGTTCTTC. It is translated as CASSSSGSYNEQFF.

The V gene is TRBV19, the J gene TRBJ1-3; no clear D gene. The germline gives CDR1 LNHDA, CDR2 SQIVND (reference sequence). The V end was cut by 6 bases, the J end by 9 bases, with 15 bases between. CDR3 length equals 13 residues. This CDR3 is CASSPSTSLTIYF. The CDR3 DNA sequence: TGTGCCAGTAGCCCGTCGACGAGTCTCACCATATATTTT.

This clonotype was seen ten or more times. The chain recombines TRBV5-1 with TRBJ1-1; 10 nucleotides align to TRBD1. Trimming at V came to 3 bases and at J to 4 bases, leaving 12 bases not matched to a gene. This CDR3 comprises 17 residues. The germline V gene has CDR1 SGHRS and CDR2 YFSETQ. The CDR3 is CASSSQPRTGGITEAFF. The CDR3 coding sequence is TGCGCCAGCAGCTCGCAGCCTCGGACAGGGGGAATCACTGAAGCTTTCTTT.

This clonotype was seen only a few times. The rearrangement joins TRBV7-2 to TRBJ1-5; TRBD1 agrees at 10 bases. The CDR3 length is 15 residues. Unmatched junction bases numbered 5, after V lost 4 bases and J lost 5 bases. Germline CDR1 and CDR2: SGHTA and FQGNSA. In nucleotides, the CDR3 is TGTGCCAGCAGCTCGTCCGGGACAGGGGATCAGCCCCAGCATTTT. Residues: CASSSSGTGDQPQHF.

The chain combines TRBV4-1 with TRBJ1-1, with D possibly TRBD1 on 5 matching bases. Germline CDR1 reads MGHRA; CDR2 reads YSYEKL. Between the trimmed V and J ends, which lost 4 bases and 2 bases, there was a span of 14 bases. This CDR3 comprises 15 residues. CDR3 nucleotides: TGCGCCAGCAGCCGAGCAGGGTGGGTAAACACTGAAGCTTTCTTT. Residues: CASSRAGWVNTEAFF.